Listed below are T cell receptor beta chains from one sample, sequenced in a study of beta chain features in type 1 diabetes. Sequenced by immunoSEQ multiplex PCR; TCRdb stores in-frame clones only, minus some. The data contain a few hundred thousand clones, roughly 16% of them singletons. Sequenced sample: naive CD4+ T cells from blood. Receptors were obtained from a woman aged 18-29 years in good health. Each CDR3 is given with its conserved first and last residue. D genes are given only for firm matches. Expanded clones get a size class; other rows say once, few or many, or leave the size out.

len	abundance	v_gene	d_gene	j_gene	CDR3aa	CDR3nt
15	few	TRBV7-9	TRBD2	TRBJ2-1	CASSLGTSGNGEQFF	TGTGCCAGCAGCTTGGGGACTAGCGGGAACGGGGAGCAGTTCTTC
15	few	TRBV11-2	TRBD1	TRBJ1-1	CASSLRGQGPTEAFF	TGTGCCAGCAGCTTAAGGGGACAGGGGCCCACTGAAGCTTTCTTT
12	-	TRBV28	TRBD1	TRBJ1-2	CASSLRGHGYTF	TGTGCCAGCAGTTTAAGGGGGCACGGCTACACCTTC
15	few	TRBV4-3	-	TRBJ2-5	CASSQVAGARETQYF	TGCGCCAGCAGCCAAGTGGCGGGGGCTCGGGAGACCCAGTACTTC
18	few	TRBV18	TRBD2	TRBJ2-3	CASSPQEWRTSGRDTQYF	TGTGCCAGCTCACCGCAGGAGTGGAGGACTAGCGGGCGCGATACGCAGTATTTT
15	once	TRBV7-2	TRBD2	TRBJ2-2	CASSSLAGNTGELFF	TGTGCCAGCAGCTCTCTAGCGGGTAACACCGGGGAGCTGTTTTTT
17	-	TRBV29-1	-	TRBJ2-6	CSSTQGDVFGGANVLTF	TGCAGCTCGACACAGGGTGACGTCTTTGGTGGGGCCAACGTCCTGACTTTC
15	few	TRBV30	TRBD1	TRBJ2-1	CAWVVGTGVINEQFF	TGTGCCTGGGTCGTAGGGACAGGGGTTATCAATGAGCAGTTCTTC
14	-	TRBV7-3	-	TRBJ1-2	CASGGGGPTYGYTF	TGTGCCAGCGGCGGGGGGGGACCTACCTATGGCTACACCTTC
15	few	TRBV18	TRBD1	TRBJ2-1	CASSQDRGKANEQFF	TGTGCCAGCTCCCAAGACAGGGGGAAGGCCAATGAGCAGTTCTTC
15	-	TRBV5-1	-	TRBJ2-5	CASSLGETPGETQYF	TGCGCCAGCAGCTTGGGAGAAACCCCAGGGGAGACCCAGTACTTC
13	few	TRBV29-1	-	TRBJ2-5	CSVGGRNQETQYF	TGCAGCGTCGGGGGACGGAACCAAGAGACCCAGTACTTC
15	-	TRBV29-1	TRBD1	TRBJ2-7	CSVEGTGQKLDEQYF	TGCAGCGTGGAGGGGACAGGGCAAAAGCTGGACGAGCAGTACTTC
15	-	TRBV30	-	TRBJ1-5	CAWSDFGTSNQPQHF	TGTGCCTGGAGTGACTTCGGGACATCGAATCAGCCCCAGCATTTT
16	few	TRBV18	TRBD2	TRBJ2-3	CASSPRLAGVSDTQYF	TGTGCCAGCTCACCACGTCTAGCGGGAGTGTCAGATACGCAGTATTTT
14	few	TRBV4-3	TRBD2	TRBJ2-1	CASSTRTSGNEQFF	TGCGCCAGCAGCACCCGGACTAGCGGCAATGAGCAGTTCTTC
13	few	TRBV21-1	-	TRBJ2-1	CARVAGPDNEQFF	TGTGCCAGGGTGGCGGGACCAGACAATGAGCAGTTCTTC
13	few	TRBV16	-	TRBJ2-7	CASSQERVRAQYF	TGTGCCAGCAGCCAAGAGAGGGTACGGGCGCAGTACTTC
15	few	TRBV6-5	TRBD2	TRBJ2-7	CASSYSGRSSYEQYF	TGTGCCAGCAGTTACAGCGGGAGGTCCTCCTACGAGCAGTACTTC
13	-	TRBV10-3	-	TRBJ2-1	CAMSGSSYNEQFF	TGTGCCATGTCGGGGAGCTCCTACAATGAGCAGTTCTTC
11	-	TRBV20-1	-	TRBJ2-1	CSASFYNEQFF	TGCAGTGCTAGCTTCTACAATGAGCAGTTCTTC
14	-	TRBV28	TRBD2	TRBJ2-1	CASSPRTRSHEQFF	TGTGCCAGCAGTCCCCGGACTAGGAGCCATGAGCAGTTCTTC
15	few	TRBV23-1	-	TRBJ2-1	CASSQGQGLWDEQFF	TGCGCCAGCAGTCAGGGGCAGGGACTTTGGGATGAGCAGTTCTTC